The count of the clone carrying this T cell receptor (beta chain) is one. A much larger clone lies one base from this, so it may be a read error. Inclusion characteristics of ophthalmopathy patients comprised a Clinical Activity Score of at least 3, a NOSPECS grade of at least 4, and duration under 3 months. Clinical symptoms, serum thyroxine and TRAb, thyroid ultrasound and orbital computed tomography were used for the diagnoses. PBMCs were sourced from roughly 10 ml fresh peripheral blood. The source of the sample is a study of T cells in Graves' hyperthyroidism and ophthalmopathy. Germline V lookup: CDR1 MNHEY, CDR2 SVGAGI. The CDR3 is 15 residues long. The CDR3 regions of TCR beta were amplified from RNA transcripts. TCR CDR3 regions were first amplified by RT-PCR with HTBI primers. From the multiplex PCR reads, TCRdb called clonotypes with MiXCR, one entry per CDR3 protein. The table includes some 530,000 distinct CDR3 sequences, around a fifth detected once.

The chain couples TRBV6-5 to TRBJ2-1, with D maybe TRBD2 (5 bases). The specimen was blood. The TCR sequence derives from a woman in her sixties or seventies with Graves' ophthalmopathy. The CDR3 reads CASSWTGISYDEQFF. The CDR3 DNA reads TGTGCCAGCAGTTGGACGGGGATCTCCTACGATGAGCAGTTCTTC.